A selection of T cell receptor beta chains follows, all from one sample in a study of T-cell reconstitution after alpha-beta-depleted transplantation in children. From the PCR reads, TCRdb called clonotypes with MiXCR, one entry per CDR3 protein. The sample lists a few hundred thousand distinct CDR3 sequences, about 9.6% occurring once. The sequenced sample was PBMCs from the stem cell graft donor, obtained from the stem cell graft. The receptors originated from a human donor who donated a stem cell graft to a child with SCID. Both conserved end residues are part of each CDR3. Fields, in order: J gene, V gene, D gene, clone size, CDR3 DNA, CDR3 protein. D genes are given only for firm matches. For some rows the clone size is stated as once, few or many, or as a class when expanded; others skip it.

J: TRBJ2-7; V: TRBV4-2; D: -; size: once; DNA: TGTGCCATGGGCCCCAGGGTCCTCTACGAGCAGTACTTC; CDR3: CAMGPRVLYEQYF
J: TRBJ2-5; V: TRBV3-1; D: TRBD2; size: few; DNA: TGTGCCAGCAGCCGTAGCGGGGGCAACCAAGAGACCCAGTACTTC; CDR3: CASSRSGGNQETQYF
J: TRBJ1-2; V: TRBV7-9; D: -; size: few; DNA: TGTGCCAGCAGCTTAGGGGGGCCCTACCTCACAGACTATGGCTACACCTTC; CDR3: CASSLGGPYLTDYGYTF
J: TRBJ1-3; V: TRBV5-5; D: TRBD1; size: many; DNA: TGTGCCAGCAGCGGTGGGACAGCCTCTGGAAACACCATATATTTT; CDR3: CASSGGTASGNTIYF
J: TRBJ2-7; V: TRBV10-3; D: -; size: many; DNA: TGTGCCATCAGTGCAGCGGTTTCCGAGCAGTACTTC; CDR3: CAISAAVSEQYF
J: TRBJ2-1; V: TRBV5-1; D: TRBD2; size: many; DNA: TGCGCCAGCAGCTTGGTCCTAGCGGGCCTGAATGAGCAGTTCTTC; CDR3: CASSLVLAGLNEQFF
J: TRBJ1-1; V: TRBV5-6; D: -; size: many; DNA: TGTGCCAGCAGCCCACATCCGAGGAGGGACACTGAAGCTTTCTTT; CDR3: CASSPHPRRDTEAFF
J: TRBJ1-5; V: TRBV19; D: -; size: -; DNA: TGTGCCAGTAGTTCCGGGAACACCAATCAGCCCCAGCATTTT; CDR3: CASSSGNTNQPQHF
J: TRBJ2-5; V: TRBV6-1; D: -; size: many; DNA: TGTGCCAGCAGTGAGGGACGCTACACCCAAGAGACCCAGTACTTC; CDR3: CASSEGRYTQETQYF
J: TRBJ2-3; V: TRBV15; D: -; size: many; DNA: TGTGCCACCAAGCTCAGGGGAACAGATACGCAGTATTTT; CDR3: CATKLRGTDTQYF
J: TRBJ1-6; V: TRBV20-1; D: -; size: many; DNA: TGCAGTGCTAGAATCCGCGGGGGGTCAGAGAGTTCACCCCTCCACTTT; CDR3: CSARIRGGSESSPLHF
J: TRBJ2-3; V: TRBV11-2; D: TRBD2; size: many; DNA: TGTGCCAGCAGCGTGGGACTAGCGCGTTCTAGCACAGATACGCAGTATTTT; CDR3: CASSVGLARSSTDTQYF
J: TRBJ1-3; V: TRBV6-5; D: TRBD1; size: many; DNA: TGTGCCAGCAGTTACGAGGGGGCGACAGGAAACACCATATATTTT; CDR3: CASSYEGATGNTIYF
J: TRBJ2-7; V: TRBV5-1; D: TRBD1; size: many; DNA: TGCGCCAGCAGCGCGACAGGGTACCTCTACGAGCAGTACTTC; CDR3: CASSATGYLYEQYF
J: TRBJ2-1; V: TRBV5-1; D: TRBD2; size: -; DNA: TGCGCCAGCAGCTTGGAAGCGGGGGCCGGGGGCTTTTACAATGAGCAGTTCTTC; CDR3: CASSLEAGAGGFYNEQFF
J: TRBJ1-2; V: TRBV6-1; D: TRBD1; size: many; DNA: TGTGCCAGCAGCCCGGAACAGGGGTATGGCTACACCTTC; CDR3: CASSPEQGYGYTF
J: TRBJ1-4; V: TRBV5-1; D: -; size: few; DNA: TGCGCCAGCAGCTTGGGTCTCACAGGGTACTCAACTAATGAAAAACTGTTTTTT; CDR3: CASSLGLTGYSTNEKLFF
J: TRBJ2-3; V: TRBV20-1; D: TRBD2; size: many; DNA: TGCAGTGCTAGAGATGGTCTAGCGGGGTCGGATACGCAGTATTTT; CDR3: CSARDGLAGSDTQYF
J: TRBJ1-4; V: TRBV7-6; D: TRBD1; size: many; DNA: TGTGCCAGCAGTCCGACCGGGACAGCTAATGAAAAACTGTTTTTT; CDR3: CASSPTGTANEKLFF
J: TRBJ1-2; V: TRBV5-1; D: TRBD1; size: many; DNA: TGCGCCAGCAGCTGGCGGACAGGGGGCGATGGCTACACCTTC; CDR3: CASSWRTGGDGYTF
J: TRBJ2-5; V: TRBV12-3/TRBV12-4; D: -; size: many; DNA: TGTGCCAGCAGTCCCCAACCCAGGGTAGAGACCCAGTACTTC; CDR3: CASSPQPRVETQYF
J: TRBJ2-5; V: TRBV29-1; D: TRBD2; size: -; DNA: TGCAGCGTTCCAAGCGGGGGGGCAGAGACCCAGTACTTC; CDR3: CSVPSGGAETQYF
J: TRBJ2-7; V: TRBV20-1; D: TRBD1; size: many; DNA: TGCAGTGCCCGGGAACAGGGGACCACCTACGAGCAGTACTTC; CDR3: CSAREQGTTYEQYF
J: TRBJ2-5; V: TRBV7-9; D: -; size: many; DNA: TGTGCCAGCAGCCCAGGGACGTTCCAAGAGACCCAGTACTTC; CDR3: CASSPGTFQETQYF
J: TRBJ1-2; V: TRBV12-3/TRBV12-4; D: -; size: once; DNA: TGTGCCAGCAGTTTTAACCGCAGGGCCCTAATAGCTAACTATGGCTACACCTTC; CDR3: CASSFNRRALIANYGYTF
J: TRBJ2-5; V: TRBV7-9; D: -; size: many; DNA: TGTGCCAGCAGCTTAGTCCGGATCGGGGAAGAGACCCAGTACTTC; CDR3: CASSLVRIGEETQYF
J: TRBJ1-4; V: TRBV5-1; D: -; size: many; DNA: TGCGCCAGCAGCTTTGGGACACGGGTTGGAGAAAAACTGTTTTTT; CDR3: CASSFGTRVGEKLFF
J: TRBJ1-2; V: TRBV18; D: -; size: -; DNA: TGTGCCAGCTCACCCCCTTCGGACTTCTCACTGAGCTATGGCTACACCTTC; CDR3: CASSPPSDFSLSYGYTF
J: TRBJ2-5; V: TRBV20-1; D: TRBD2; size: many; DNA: TGCAGTGCTAACAATTGGCGGGGGGGCGTGGAGACCCAGTACTTC; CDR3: CSANNWRGGVETQYF
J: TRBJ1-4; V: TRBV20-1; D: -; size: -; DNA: TGCAGTGCCCCTACGGCGGGGGGAGGCGAAAAACTGTTTTTT; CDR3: CSAPTAGGGEKLFF
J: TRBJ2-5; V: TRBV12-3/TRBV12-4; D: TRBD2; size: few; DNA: TGTGCCAGCAGTTTAGCAAAACTAGCGGGGGCGGTAGAGACCCAGTACTTC; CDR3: CASSLAKLAGAVETQYF
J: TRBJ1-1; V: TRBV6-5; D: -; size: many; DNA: TGTGCCAGCAGTTACTCCCCACAGGGAGTGAACACTGAAGCTTTCTTT; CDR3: CASSYSPQGVNTEAFF
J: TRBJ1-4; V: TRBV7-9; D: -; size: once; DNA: TGTGCCAGCAGCTTACGGTGGCCTAATGAAAAACTGTTTTTT; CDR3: CASSLRWPNEKLFF
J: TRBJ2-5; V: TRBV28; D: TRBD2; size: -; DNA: TGTGCCAGCAGTCAAGCGGGGGGGTCAGAGACCCAGTACTTC; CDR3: CASSQAGGSETQYF
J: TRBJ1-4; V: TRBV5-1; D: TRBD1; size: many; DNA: TGCGCCAGCAGCTCCACAGGGGGCTCGACTAATGAAAAACTGTTTTTT; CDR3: CASSSTGGSTNEKLFF
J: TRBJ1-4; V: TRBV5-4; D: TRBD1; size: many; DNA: TGTGCCAGCAGCTTAGGGGGCGGTAATGAAAAACTGTTTTTT; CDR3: CASSLGGGNEKLFF
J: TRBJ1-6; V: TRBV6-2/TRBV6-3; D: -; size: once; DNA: TGTGCCAGCAGTTACTCTTCCCAGGGACGGAATAATTCACCCCTCCACTTT; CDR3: CASSYSSQGRNNSPLHF
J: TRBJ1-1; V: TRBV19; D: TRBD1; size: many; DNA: TGTGCCAGTAGTCCCAACAGGGGTGGTACTGAAGCTTTCTTT; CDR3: CASSPNRGGTEAFF
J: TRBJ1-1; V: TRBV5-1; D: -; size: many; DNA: TGCGCCAGCAGGCCTGTTAGTGGACAAGGAGCTTTCTTT; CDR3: CASRPVSGQGAFF
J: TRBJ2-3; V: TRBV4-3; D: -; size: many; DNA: TGCGCCAGCAGCTCCGGGACGATAAGCACAGATACGCAGTATTTT; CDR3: CASSSGTISTDTQYF
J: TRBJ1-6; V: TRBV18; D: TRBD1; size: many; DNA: TGTGCCAGCTCACCGGGACAGGGAGGGTCACCCCTCCACTTT; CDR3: CASSPGQGGSPLHF
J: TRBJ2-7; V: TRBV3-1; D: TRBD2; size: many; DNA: TGTGCCAGCAGCCGGGGACTAGCGGGTGCCTACGAGCAGTACTTC; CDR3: CASSRGLAGAYEQYF
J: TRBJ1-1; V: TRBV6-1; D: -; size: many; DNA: TGTGCCAGCAGTGAAGGCGTCGAGGGGGGCACTGAAGCTTTCTTT; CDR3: CASSEGVEGGTEAFF
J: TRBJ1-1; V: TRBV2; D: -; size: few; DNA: TGTGCCAGCAGTGAAGAAGGTTTGAACACTGAAGCTTTCTTT; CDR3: CASSEEGLNTEAFF
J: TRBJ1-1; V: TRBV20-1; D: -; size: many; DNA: TGCAGTGCTAGAGAGACAGCGAACACTGAAGCTTTCTTT; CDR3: CSARETANTEAFF
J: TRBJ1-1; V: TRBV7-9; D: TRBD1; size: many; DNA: TGTGCCAGCAGCTTGGGACAGGGTGAAGCTTTCTTT; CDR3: CASSLGQGEAFF
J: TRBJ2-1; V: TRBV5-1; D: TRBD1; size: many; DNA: TGCGCCAGCAGCCCAAGTGGACAGGGCAATGAGCAGTTCTTC; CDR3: CASSPSGQGNEQFF
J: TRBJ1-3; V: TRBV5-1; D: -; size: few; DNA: TGCGCCAGCAGCTTGCCGTCAGCGGCTGGAAACACCATATATTTT; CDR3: CASSLPSAAGNTIYF
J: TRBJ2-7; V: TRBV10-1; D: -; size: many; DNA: TGCGCCAGCAGTGAGTCGACTGGGCAGCGCTACGAGCAGTACTTC; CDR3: CASSESTGQRYEQYF
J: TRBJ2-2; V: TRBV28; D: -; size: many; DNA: TGTGCCAGCAGCCAGGACAAGAACACCGGGGAGCTGTTTTTT; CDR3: CASSQDKNTGELFF
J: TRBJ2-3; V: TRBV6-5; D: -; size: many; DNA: TGTGCCAGCAGTTACTCGGTCCTAGATACGCAGTATTTT; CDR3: CASSYSVLDTQYF
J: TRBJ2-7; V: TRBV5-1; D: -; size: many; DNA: TGCGCCAGCAGCTTTGGACCGAACTCCTACGAGCAGTACTTC; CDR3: CASSFGPNSYEQYF
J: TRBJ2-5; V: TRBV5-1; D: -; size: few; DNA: TGCGCCAGCAGCTTACAGGGCTTTGGGGAGACCCAGTACTTC; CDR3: CASSLQGFGETQYF
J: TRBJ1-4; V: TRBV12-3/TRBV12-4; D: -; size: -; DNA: TGTGCCAGCAGTTTCCGCCCGAGTTCAACTAATGAAAAACTGTTTTTT; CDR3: CASSFRPSSTNEKLFF
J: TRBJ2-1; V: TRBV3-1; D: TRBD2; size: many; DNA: TGTGCCAGCAGCCGACGGACTAGCGGGGTTAACAATGAGCAGTTCTTC; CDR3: CASSRRTSGVNNEQFF
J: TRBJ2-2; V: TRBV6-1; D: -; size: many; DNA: TGTGCCACCCTACCCGGGACCCCGTCCGGCACCGGGGAGCTGTTTTTT; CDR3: CATLPGTPSGTGELFF